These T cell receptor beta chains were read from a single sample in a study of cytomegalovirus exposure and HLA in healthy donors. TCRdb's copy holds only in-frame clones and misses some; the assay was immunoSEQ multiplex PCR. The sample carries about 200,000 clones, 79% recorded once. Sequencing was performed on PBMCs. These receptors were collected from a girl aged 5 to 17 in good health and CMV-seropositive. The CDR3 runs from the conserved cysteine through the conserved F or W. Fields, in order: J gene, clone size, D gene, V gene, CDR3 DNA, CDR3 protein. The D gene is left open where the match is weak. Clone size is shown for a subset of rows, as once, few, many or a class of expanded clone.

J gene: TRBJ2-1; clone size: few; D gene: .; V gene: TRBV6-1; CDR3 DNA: TGTGCCAGCAGTGCCGAGGAGGGGGGGGGCAATGAGCAGTTCTTC; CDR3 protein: CASSAEEGGGNEQFF
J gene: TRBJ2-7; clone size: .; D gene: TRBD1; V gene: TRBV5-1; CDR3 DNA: TGCGCCAGCAGCTTAGGGACAGGGGGCTACGAGCAGTACTTC; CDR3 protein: CASSLGTGGYEQYF
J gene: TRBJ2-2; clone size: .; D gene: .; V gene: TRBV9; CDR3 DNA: TGTGCCAGCAGCGGCCTAGCGTTCGCGAACACCGGGGAGCTGTTTTTT; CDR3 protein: CASSGLAFANTGELFF
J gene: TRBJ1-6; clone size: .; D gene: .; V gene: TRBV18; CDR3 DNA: TGTGCCAGCTCACCACCGTCAGGGATTCGGAATTCACCCCTCCACTTT; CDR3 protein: CASSPPSGIRNSPLHF
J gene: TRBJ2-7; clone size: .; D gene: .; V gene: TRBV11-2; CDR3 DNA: TGTGCCAGCAGCTTAGGCGGGGTTGCCGAGCAGTACTTC; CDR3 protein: CASSLGGVAEQYF
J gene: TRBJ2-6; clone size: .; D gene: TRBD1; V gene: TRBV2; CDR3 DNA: TGTGCCAGCAGCATAATCGCTCCGGGACAGGGACACTCTGGGGCCAACGTCCTGACTTTC; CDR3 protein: CASSIIAPGQGHSGANVLTF
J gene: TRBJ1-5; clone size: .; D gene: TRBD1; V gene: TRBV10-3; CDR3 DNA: TGTGCCACCCGAAGCGGGACAGGGGCCAATCAGCCCCAGCATTTT; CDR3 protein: CATRSGTGANQPQHF
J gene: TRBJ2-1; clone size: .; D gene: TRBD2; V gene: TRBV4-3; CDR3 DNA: TGCGCCAGCAGCCTCGGACCAGCGGGGGGTCCCTACAATGAGCAGTTCTTC; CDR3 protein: CASSLGPAGGPYNEQFF
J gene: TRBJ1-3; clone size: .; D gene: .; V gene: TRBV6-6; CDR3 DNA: TGTGCCAGCAGTTTACTCGGAAACACCATATATTTT; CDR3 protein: CASSLLGNTIYF
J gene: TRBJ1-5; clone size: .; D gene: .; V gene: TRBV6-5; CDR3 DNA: TGTGCCAGCAGTTTGGTCGGGGTCAATCAGCCCCAGCATTTT; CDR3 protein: CASSLVGVNQPQHF
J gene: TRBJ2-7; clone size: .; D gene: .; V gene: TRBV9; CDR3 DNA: TGTGCCAGCAGCGTAGGGGCGTGGGGACAATACGAGCAGTACTTC; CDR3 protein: CASSVGAWGQYEQYF
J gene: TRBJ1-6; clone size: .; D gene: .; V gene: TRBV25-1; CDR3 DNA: TGTGCCAGCAGTTACATCCAGAATTCACCCCTCCACTTT; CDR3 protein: CASSYIQNSPLHF
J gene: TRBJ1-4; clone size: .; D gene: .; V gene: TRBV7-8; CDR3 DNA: TGTGCCAGCAGCTTAGGAAGGGGTGTCGGTGAAAAACTGTTTTTT; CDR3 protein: CASSLGRGVGEKLFF
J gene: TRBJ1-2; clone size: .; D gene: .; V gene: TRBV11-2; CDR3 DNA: TGTGCCAGCAGCTTAGGGTCCGGGGGAAACTATGGCTACACCTTC; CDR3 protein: CASSLGSGGNYGYTF
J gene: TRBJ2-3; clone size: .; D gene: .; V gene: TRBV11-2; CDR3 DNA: TGTGCCAGCAGCTTAGTTTACTGGCGGGAAACAGATACGCAGTATTTT; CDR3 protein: CASSLVYWRETDTQYF